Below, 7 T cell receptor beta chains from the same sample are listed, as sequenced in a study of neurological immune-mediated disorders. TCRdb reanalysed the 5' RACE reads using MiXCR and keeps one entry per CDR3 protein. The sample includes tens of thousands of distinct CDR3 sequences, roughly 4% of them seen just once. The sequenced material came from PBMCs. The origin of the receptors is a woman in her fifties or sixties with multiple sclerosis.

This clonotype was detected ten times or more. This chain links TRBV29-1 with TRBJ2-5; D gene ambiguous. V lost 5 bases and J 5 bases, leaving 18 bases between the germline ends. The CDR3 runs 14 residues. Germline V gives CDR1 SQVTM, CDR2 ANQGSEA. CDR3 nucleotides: TGCAGCGTTCATTCTAGAGCTGGTGAGGAGACCCAGTACTTC. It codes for CSVHSRAGEETQYF.

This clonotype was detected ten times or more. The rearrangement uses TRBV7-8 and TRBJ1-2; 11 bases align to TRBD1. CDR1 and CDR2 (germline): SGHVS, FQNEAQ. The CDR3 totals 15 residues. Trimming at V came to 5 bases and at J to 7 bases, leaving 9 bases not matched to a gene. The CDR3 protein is CASSVSGTGGAGYTF. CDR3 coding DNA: TGTGCCAGCAGCGTATCCGGGACAGGGGGAGCTGGCTACACCTTC.

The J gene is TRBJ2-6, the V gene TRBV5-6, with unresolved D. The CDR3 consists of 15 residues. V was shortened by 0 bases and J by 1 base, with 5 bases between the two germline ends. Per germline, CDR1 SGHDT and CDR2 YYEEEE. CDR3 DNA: TGTGCCAGCAGCTTGGCCTTTTCTGGGGCCAACGTCCTGACTTTC. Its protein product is CASSLAFSGANVLTF.

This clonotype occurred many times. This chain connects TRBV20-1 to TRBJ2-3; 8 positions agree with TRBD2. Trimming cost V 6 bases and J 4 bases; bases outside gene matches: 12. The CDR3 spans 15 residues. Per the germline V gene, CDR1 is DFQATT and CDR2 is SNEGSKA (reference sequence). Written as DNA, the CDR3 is TGCAGTGCCAGATCTTTGCGGGAGGATGCAGATACGCAGTATTTT. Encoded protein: CSARSLREDADTQYF.

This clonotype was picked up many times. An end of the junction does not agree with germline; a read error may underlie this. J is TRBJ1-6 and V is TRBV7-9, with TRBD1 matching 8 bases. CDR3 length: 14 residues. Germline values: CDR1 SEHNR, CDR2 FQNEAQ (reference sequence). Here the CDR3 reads CASSTTGAQSPLNF. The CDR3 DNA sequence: TGTGCCAGCAGCACGACAGGGGCCCAGTCACCCCTCAACTTT.

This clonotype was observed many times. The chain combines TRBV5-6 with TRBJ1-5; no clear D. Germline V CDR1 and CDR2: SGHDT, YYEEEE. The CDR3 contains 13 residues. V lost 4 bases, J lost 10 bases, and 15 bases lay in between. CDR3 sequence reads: CASSRTPLEPQHF. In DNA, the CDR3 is TGTGCCAGCAGCCGGACCCCTCTGGAACCCCAGCATTTT.

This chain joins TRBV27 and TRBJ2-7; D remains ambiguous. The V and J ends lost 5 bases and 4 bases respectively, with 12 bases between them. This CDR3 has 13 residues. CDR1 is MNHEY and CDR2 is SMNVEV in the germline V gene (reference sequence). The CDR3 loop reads CASSLTEKYEQYF. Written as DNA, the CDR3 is TGTGCCAGCAGTCTGACGGAAAAATACGAGCAGTACTTC.